This TCR beta chain was identified in a study of T cell repertoires in cytomegalovirus infection. This clonotype appeared a few times. MiXCR, applied by TCRdb to the reads, yields one record per CDR3 protein. This table holds around 180,000 distinct CDR3 sequences, roughly a fifth found once. V lost 2 bases, J lost 4 bases, and 7 bases stayed unmatched. This CDR3 is 15 amino acids long. CDR1 is DFQATT, CDR2 SNEGSKA, per germline (reference sequence). Specimen: PBMCs. This receptor was taken from a human donor in good health (CMV status not recorded). Some clones in this sample may be carry-over from other donors' samples. The chain is built from TRBV20-1 and TRBJ2-1; 8 bases map to TRBD2. The CDR3 here is CSARLLAGTYNEQFF. The CDR3 DNA follows: TGCAGTGCTAGATTGTTAGCGGGGACTTACAATGAGCAGTTCTTC.